This T cell receptor (beta chain) was documented in a study of blood T cell repertoires in COVID-19 (dated by TCRdb to 2018 to 2020). Turning to the overall study: Samples from collaborators originated in the United States, Italy and Spain and spanned both the acute and convalescent phases of COVID-19. Sample metadata almost always included a de-identified subject ID, COVID-19 status, age in years and sex. Deeply sampled blood TCRbeta repertoires from subjects exposed to, actively infected with, or recovered from COVID-19 were included in the dataset. The samples were drawn from the first 160 participants of the ongoing ImmuneRACE study and from 950 to 1,500 subjects provided by 6 global collaborators. The prospective study material was composed of cDNA or gDNA derived from T cells, B-cell-depleted T cells, or PBMCs. A freely available public database, intended as a resource for researchers studying the immune response to SARS-CoV-2, is where the repertoires were released. Where HLA class I and class II types were available, the types were taken from metadata supplied by the sample provider, not from assay-based typing. Overall study results and their limits: Clinical and demographic metadata were provided uncurated, with the amount varying by source and participant.

The immunoSEQ Assay, a bias-controlled multiplex PCR, was used to amplify TCRbeta CDR3 regions from genomic DNA. The source study handled its data this way. Nucleated cell counts per sample were estimated from amplification of reference gene primers within the assay. To quantify the absolute abundance of each unique TCRbeta CDR3 rearrangement, sequence reads were collapsed and filtered. For each sample, productive Simpson clonality was calculated as the square root of Simpson's diversity index across productive rearrangements. TCRdb holds this immuneACCESS table with in-frame rearrangements only. Some clones are missing; in checked studies, unresolved V genes explain under half, and the rest has no known cause. V and J calls and clone size are given by that table; D and trimming were obtained from the DNA. The sample table records about 170,000 clones; 70% to 85% of these occur just once. The ten largest clones take up 20% to 25% of the sample.

Note on this clone: Its binding antigen is unknown. Nothing much larger sits one base from this clone, and base qualities are not available.

Whole blood was collected in K2EDTA tubes by collaborating institutions according to the institutions' own protocols. For TCRbeta analysis, collaborator samples were shipped as frozen whole blood, as isolated PBMCs, or as DNA extracted from either sample type. Deletion took 10 bases off V and 8 bases off J, with a span of 18 bases between the germline ends. From the cysteine through the phenylalanine, the CDR3 covers 13 amino acids. Of the read, only the CDR3 DNA is kept; its 39 bases are in frame from base 1. The germline V gene supplies CDR1 ENHRY and CDR2 SYGVKD. The clonotype comes from a woman at least 80 years old with acute or convalescent COVID-19. This chain joins TRBV10-3 to TRBJ2-1; a tentative D call is TRBD1 (5 bases match). The source material was peripheral blood. The CDR3 sequence is CATLDMGRDEQFF. The DNA sequence is as follows: TGTGCCACCCTGGACATGGGTAGGGATGAGCAGTTCTTC.